The source of this TCR beta chain is a study of blood T cell repertoires in COVID-19. Study as a whole: Samples representing acute and convalescent COVID-19 were sourced from the United States, Italy and Spain.

CDR3 length equals 15 residues. Germline-derived CDR1 and CDR2 are MDHEN and SYDVKM. V lost 4 bases, J lost 4 bases, and 13 bases lay in between. Measured with immunoSEQ multiplex PCR; TCRdb has only the in-frame clones, and not every one. The sample holds about 78,000 clones, around nine tenths seen once. The chain joins TRBV28 to TRBJ2-2; D unresolved. The sequence derives from a man in his fifties with active or convalescent COVID-19. Sequenced material: peripheral blood. DNA of the CDR3: TGTGCCAGCAGTTACGGGTCCCTGGGCACCGGGGAGCTGTTTTTT. Encoded protein: CASSYGSLGTGELFF.